This TCR beta chain was sequenced during a study of graft-versus-host responses after intestinal transplantation (dated by TCRdb to about 2021). The study in broad terms: Recipients received multivisceral, liver-intestinal, or isolated intestinal transplants. To identify alloreactive clones, pre-transplant mixed lymphocyte reaction products were sequenced and compared with unstimulated pre-transplant donor and recipient T cells. All recipients received anti-thymocyte globulin induction followed by maintenance tacrolimus and steroids for around 3 years. Instead of going to the commercial service, samples from a few later patients were sequenced in-house on an Illumina MiSeq and processed with MiXCR. A peak of at least 4% donor T cells among recipient peripheral blood mononuclear cells was the definition used for donor T cell macrochimerism. After intestinal transplantation, graft-versus-host and host-versus-graft alloreactive T cell clones in the graft, circulation and bone marrow were tracked using bulk TCR-beta CDR3 sequencing. The cohort enrolled some 23 intestinal transplant recipients, one of whom was a retransplant, and a few patients without pretransplant specimens were excluded. Overall results and qualifications from the work: Early after transplant, peak levels of circulating GvH clones were found to be associated with declines in HvG clones. The relatively low number and heterogeneity of intestinal transplant patients limited the conclusions. GvH clones were found in recipient bone marrow, and some of the GvH clones appeared earlier in ileal mucosa or blood, which is consistent with an intestinal mucosal origin. High GvH to HvG T cell clonal ratios were observed in the allografts of patients with donor T cell macrochimerism.

The sample's time point label, decoded: cells obtained before transplantation from donor or recipient. CD3+CD4+ and CD3+CD8+ populations were FACS-sorted from unstimulated pre-transplant donor and recipient cells taken from spleen or lymph nodes. As regards this clone: Its antigen is currently not known. Base qualities are not recorded, but no much larger clone differs from it by a single base.

The library was produced with the immunoSEQ multiplex PCR assay. For most patients, genomic DNA was isolated using the Qiagen DNeasy Blood and Tissue Kit and was shipped frozen to Adaptive Biotechnologies for TCR sequencing. High-throughput TCR-beta CDR3 sequencing of genomic DNA from most patients was performed by Adaptive Biotechnologies. The source study handled its data this way. TCR sequencing data were retrieved from Adaptive's ImmunoSEQ software for roughly 20 patients, whereas a few other patients were processed with MiXCR and VDJtools. CD4 versus CD8 sorting errors were corrected by removing sequences found in both subsets at a frequency ratio below 5:1. CDR3 nucleotide sequences shared between donor and recipient were removed because their origin could not be assigned. To be classed as alloreactive, a clone needed at least 2-fold expansion over unstimulated cells and a minimum CFSE-low frequency of 0.002% (template counts) or 0.001% (read counts). Clones detected in sequenced pre-transplant spleen, lymph node, or MLR CFSE-low populations of the donor or recipient were defined as mappable. Cumulative frequency of alloreactive clones was calculated as a percentage of all sequences weighted by copy number. Sourced from immuneACCESS, this table was stored by TCRdb with only in-frame sequences that have V and J called. A share of the clones is absent; for the studies checked, an unresolved V gene accounts for under half, and the remainder has no known explanation. V, J and clone size are taken as reported in that table, and D and trimming were inferred from the DNA itself. Counted in this sample were about 88,000 clones; approximately 94% of them appeared once. 0.15% to 0.2% of the sample is held by the ten biggest clonotypes.

The material was unstimulated CD4+ T cells sorted from spleen or lymph node cells, obtained before transplant. This receptor was obtained from a human donor who was the organ donor for an intestinal transplant.

The CDR3 sequence is CASSPLEKDTQYF. The DNA sequence reads TGTGCCAGCAGCCCCCTAGAAAAAGATACGCAGTATTTT. The rearranged chain carries TRBV4-2 and TRBJ2-3; the D segment cannot be called with confidence. The CDR3 holds 13 amino acids from the cysteine to the phenylalanine. This entry keeps only the CDR3 DNA: 39 bases, framed from base 1. V is reduced by 4 bases and J by 5 bases, leaving a spacing of 10 bases between them. CDR1 LGHNA and CDR2 YNFKEQ were looked up in the germline V gene.